These T cell receptor beta chains were read from a single sample in a study of T cell repertoires in cytomegalovirus infection. TCRdb reprocessed the reads with MiXCR, giving one entry per CDR3 protein. The table includes 110,000 or so distinct CDR3 sequences, over 30% detected once. The antigens for these receptors are not known. The input for sequencing was CD8+ T cells from cultured PBMCs, taken from culture after CMV antigen stimulation. The receptors come from a human donor in good health (CMV status not recorded). Some clones in this sample may be carry-over from other donors' samples. CDR3s include the opening cysteine and the closing phenylalanine or tryptophan. A D gene is named only where the DNA matches it firmly. The size of a clone is reported for some rows only, either as once, few or many, or as a class for expanded clones.

TRBV5-6	-	TRBJ1-6	-	TGTGCCAGCAGCCTGGACCCGGGACGGGGCTCCTATAATTCACCCCTCCACTTT	CASSLDPGRGSYNSPLHF
TRBV3-1	-	TRBJ2-3	TRBD1	TGTGCCAGCAGCCAGATCGGGACAGGGGACACAGATACGCAGTATTTT	CASSQIGTGDTDTQYF
TRBV12-3/TRBV12-4	many	TRBJ1-2	-	TGTGCCAGCAGTTTAGCAGGGCCCTATGGCTACACCTTC	CASSLAGPYGYTF
TRBV5-8	-	TRBJ1-5	-	TGTGCCAGCAGTTTGGGGGCGGACAATCAGCCCCAGCATTTT	CASSLGADNQPQHF
TRBV27	many	TRBJ2-2	-	TGTGCCAGCGGTCCCTTAGGGGGGTACACCGGGGAGCTGTTTTTT	CASGPLGGYTGELFF
TRBV7-6	few	TRBJ2-2	-	TGTGCCAGCAGCTTATCTGGCAGGAAGAACACCGGGGAGCTGTTTTTT	CASSLSGRKNTGELFF
TRBV6-2/TRBV6-3	-	TRBJ2-2	-	TGTGCCAGCACTCACGGAGGAGGGTTTGCCGGGGAGCTGTTTTTT	CASTHGGGFAGELFF
TRBV24-1	-	TRBJ1-5	-	TGTGCCACCAGTGATTCGAGGGTCTTACTAGGGCCCCAGCATTTT	CATSDSRVLLGPQHF
TRBV6-2/TRBV6-3	-	TRBJ2-5	-	TGTGCCAGCAGTTCCCGGCTGAGAGGGCAGGCGGGGACCCAGTACTTC	CASSSRLRGQAGTQYF
TRBV12-5	-	TRBJ2-1	-	TGTGCTAGTGGTTTGGTAACCGGCTTTGAGCAGTTCTTC	CASGLVTGFEQFF
TRBV20-1	few	TRBJ2-2	TRBD2	TGCAGTGCCTACCGACTAGCGGCCGGCGGTTGGAACACCGGGGAGCTGTTTTTT	CSAYRLAAGGWNTGELFF
TRBV12-3/TRBV12-4	few	TRBJ2-7	-	TGTGCCAGCAGTTCCGGGCTTCACTCCTACGAGCAGTACTTC	CASSSGLHSYEQYF
TRBV4-1	few	TRBJ2-2	-	TGCGCCAGCAGCCAAGGGGTCACCGGGGAGCTGTTTTTT	CASSQGVTGELFF
TRBV12-3/TRBV12-4	many	TRBJ1-6	-	TGTGCCAGCAGTTTAGGGGAAAAATTTGTACATAATTCACCCCTCCACTTT	CASSLGEKFVHNSPLHF
TRBV12-3/TRBV12-4	-	TRBJ2-2	-	TGTGCCAGCAGTTTCTCCCCGGGGGAGCTGTTTTTT	CASSFSPGELFF
TRBV12-3/TRBV12-4	few	TRBJ2-2	-	TGTGCCAGCAGTGACGGGGAGCTGTTTTTT	CASSDGELFF
TRBV4-3	many	TRBJ1-6	-	TGCGCCAGCAGCCAAGAGGGTAGTGGGAGTTCACCCCTCCACTTT	CASSQEGSGSSPLHF
TRBV19	few	TRBJ1-1	-	TGTGCCAGTAGTATACAAAACACTGAAGCTTTCTTT	CASSIQNTEAFF
TRBV12-3/TRBV12-4	-	TRBJ2-7	TRBD1	TGTGCCAGCAGCTTACCAGGACAGGCCCAGGCGGACGAGCAGTACTTC	CASSLPGQAQADEQYF
TRBV6-6	-	TRBJ2-5	TRBD2	TGTGCCAGCAGTTACGTGGCGGGGGAGGGAGAGACCCAGTACTTC	CASSYVAGEGETQYF
TRBV12-3/TRBV12-4	few	TRBJ2-3	TRBD2	TGTGCCAGCGGGATACTAGCGGTCACAGATACGCAGTATTTT	CASGILAVTDTQYF
TRBV3-1	-	TRBJ2-5	-	TGTGCCAGCAGCGATTCTACCCTAGGGGAAGAGACCCAGTACTTC	CASSDSTLGEETQYF
TRBV6-6	-	TRBJ1-4	-	TGTGCCAGCAGTCCGGTGACGGGGGGTAATGAAAAACTGTTTTTT	CASSPVTGGNEKLFF
TRBV20-1	many	TRBJ1-1	-	TGCAGTGCTAGTGAGGGGACGGGGATGAACACTGAAGCTTTCTTT	CSASEGTGMNTEAFF
TRBV2	-	TRBJ1-3	TRBD1	TGTGCCAGTGGGGGGGAGAGGACAGGGCCACTCTACGGAAACACCATATATTTT	CASGGERTGPLYGNTIYF
TRBV7-9	-	TRBJ1-1	TRBD1	TGTGCCAGCAGCTTAGCTGGACAGGAGGTCACTGAAGCTTTCTTT	CASSLAGQEVTEAFF
TRBV19	few	TRBJ2-1	-	TGTGCCAGCTCCTTCAGGGACTCGACCTACAATGAGCAGTTCTTC	CASSFRDSTYNEQFF
TRBV6-2/TRBV6-3	few	TRBJ1-5	-	TGTGCCAGCAGATCGGGACGAGTAGGCAATCAGCCCCAGCATTTT	CASRSGRVGNQPQHF
TRBV5-6	-	TRBJ2-5	TRBD2	TGTGCCAGCAGCTTGGTAAGCGGGGAGCCCCAAGAGACCCAGTACTTC	CASSLVSGEPQETQYF
TRBV12-3/TRBV12-4	few	TRBJ2-1	-	TGTGCCAGCAGTCCGCAAGGGGGTCATTCCTCCTACAATGAGCAGTTCTTC	CASSPQGGHSSYNEQFF
TRBV4-1	-	TRBJ1-2	-	TGCGCCAGCAGCCAAGATGGCAGGCTCTATGGCTACACCTTC	CASSQDGRLYGYTF
TRBV27	few	TRBJ2-3	TRBD1	TGTGCCAGCAGTTTGTACGGGACAGGGGGCGCCTCAAATACGCAGTATTTT	CASSLYGTGGASNTQYF
TRBV6-1	-	TRBJ1-2	-	TGTGCCAGCAGGGAGACAGGAGACTATGGCTACACCTTC	CASRETGDYGYTF
TRBV28	few	TRBJ2-1	-	TGTGCCAGCAGTTACTCAGGCTACAATGAGCAGTTCTTC	CASSYSGYNEQFF
TRBV12-3/TRBV12-4	few	TRBJ1-1	-	TGTGCCAGCAGCCAAATGGGGGGGCGAGGCGCGGCTTTCTTT	CASSQMGGRGAAFF
TRBV4-1	once	TRBJ2-1	-	TGCGCCAGCAGCCTTGGACCGGGACTGTTGAATGAGCAGTTCTTC	CASSLGPGLLNEQFF
TRBV4-3	-	TRBJ1-5	-	TGCGCCAGCAGCCAAGCCCAGGGACAGCCCCAGCATTTT	CASSQAQGQPQHF
TRBV6-2/TRBV6-3	-	TRBJ2-7	-	TGTGCCAGCAGAAACGGGTTCCCCTACGAGCAGTACTTC	CASRNGFPYEQYF
TRBV19	-	TRBJ1-5	TRBD1	TGTGCCAGTAGTATACTGGAGGACAGGGTAAGTCTCGCCCAGACTTATAGCAATCAGCCCCAGCATTTT	CASSILEDRVSLAQTYSNQPQHF
TRBV6-2/TRBV6-3	-	TRBJ1-1	-	TGTGCCAGCAGTTACTCACGGAGGGTAAACACTGAAGCTTTCTTT	CASSYSRRVNTEAFF
TRBV13	-	TRBJ2-7	-	TGTGCCAGCAGCTGGGGCTCAGATTCCTACGAGCAGTACTTC	CASSWGSDSYEQYF
TRBV2	few	TRBJ1-2	TRBD1	TGTGCCAGACAGAGGGGACAGGGGGCGGTCTATGGCTACACCTTC	CARQRGQGAVYGYTF
TRBV7-8	few	TRBJ2-7	TRBD1	TGTGCCAGCAGCTCAACAGGGGGCCCCCCCCTCCTCGAGCAGTACTTC	CASSSTGGPPLLEQYF
TRBV6-5	-	TRBJ1-1	-	TGTGCCAGCAGTTACTCGGGGGACCTTAACACTGAAGCTTTCTTT	CASSYSGDLNTEAFF
TRBV5-5	-	TRBJ2-7	-	TGTGCCAGCAGCTCACAGCACGAGCAGTACTTC	CASSSQHEQYF